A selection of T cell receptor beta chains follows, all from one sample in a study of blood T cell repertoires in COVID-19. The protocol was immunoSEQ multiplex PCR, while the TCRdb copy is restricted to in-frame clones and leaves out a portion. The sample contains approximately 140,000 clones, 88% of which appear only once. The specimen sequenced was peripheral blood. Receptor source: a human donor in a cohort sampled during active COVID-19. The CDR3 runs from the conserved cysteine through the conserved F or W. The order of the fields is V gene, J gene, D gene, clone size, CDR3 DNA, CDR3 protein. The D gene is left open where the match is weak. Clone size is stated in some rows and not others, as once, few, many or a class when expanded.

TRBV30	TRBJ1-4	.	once	TGTGCCTGGAGTGTACGGGGTGAAAAACTGTTTTTT	CAWSVRGEKLFF
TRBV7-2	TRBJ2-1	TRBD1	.	TGTGCCAGCAGCTTCCGACAGGGGGCCTACAATGAGCAGTTCTTC	CASSFRQGAYNEQFF
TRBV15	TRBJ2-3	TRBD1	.	TGTGCCACCAGGCTGGACAGGGGCCGGACAGATACGCAGTATTTT	CATRLDRGRTDTQYF
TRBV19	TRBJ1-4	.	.	TGTGCCAGTAAACCAGGTCTAACTAATGAAAAACTGTTTTTT	CASKPGLTNEKLFF
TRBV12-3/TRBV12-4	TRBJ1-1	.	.	TGTGCCAGCAGTCCGGACACGAACACTGAAGCTTTCTTT	CASSPDTNTEAFF
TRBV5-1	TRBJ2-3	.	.	TGCGCCAGCAGCTTGGCTTTTGGTCTAGCGCCAGATACGCAGTATTTT	CASSLAFGLAPDTQYF
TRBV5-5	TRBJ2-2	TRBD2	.	TGTGCCAGCATAATACTAGCGGGAGCGGCCGGGGAGCTGTTTTTT	CASIILAGAAGELFF
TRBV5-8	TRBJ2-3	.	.	TGTGCCAGCAGCTTGCTCAGTGTAACAGATACGCAGTATTTT	CASSLLSVTDTQYF
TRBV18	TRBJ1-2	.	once	TGTGCCAGCTCACCACCATGGCAGGGTGATGGCTACACCTTC	CASSPPWQGDGYTF
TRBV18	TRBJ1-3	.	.	TGTGCCAGCTCACCAAACGCGGGGAGCTCTGGAAACACCATATATTTT	CASSPNAGSSGNTIYF
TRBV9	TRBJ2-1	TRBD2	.	TGTGCCAGCAGCTTTGGGACTAGCGGGGGGACCTTTTACATTGAGCAGTTCTTC	CASSFGTSGGTFYIEQFF
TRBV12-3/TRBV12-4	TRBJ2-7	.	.	TGTGCCAGCAGCCTTGGGCCATACCTCGAGCAGTACTTC	CASSLGPYLEQYF
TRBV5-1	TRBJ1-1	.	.	TGCGCCAGCCGACCGGACTCTTCTCACACTGAAGCTTTCTTT	CASRPDSSHTEAFF
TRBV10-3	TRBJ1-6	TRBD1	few	TGTGCCGTGAACACGGGACAGGGAACTTCACCCCTCCACTTT	CAVNTGQGTSPLHF
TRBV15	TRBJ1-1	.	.	TGTGCCACCAGCAGAGGTAGGGGGAGCACTGAAGCTTTCTTT	CATSRGRGSTEAFF
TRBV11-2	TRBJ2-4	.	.	TGTGCCAGCAGACCCTTTCGGGGAGGATTAGCCAAAAACATTCAGTACTTC	CASRPFRGGLAKNIQYF
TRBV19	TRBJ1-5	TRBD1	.	TGTGCCAGTAGCAAGGACAGGGTACGCAATCAGCCCCAGCATTTT	CASSKDRVRNQPQHF
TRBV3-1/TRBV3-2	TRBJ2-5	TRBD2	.	TGTGCCAGCAGCCTGCGGGGGGGCCTCCAAGAGACCCAGTACTTC	CASSLRGGLQETQYF
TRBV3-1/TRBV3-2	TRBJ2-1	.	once	TGTGCCAGCAGCCAAGACGAGGGTTCCTACAATGAGCAGTTCTTC	CASSQDEGSYNEQFF
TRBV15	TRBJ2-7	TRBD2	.	TGTGCCACCAGCAGAGAAGTGGGAGGGGTCGAGCAGTACTTC	CATSREVGGVEQYF
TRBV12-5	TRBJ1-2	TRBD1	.	TGTGCTAGTGGTCGGGACAGCCCCTATGGCTACACCTTC	CASGRDSPYGYTF
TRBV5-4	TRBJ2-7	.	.	TGTGCCAGCAGCCCGGGACAACAAGGCGAGCAGTACTTC	CASSPGQQGEQYF
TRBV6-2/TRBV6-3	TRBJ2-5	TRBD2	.	TGTGCCAGCAGTACCGGGCAGCGGGGGGGCCTGGGGCAAGAGACCCAGTACTTC	CASSTGQRGGLGQETQYF
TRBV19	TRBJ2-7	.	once	TGTGCCAGTAGTATAAGGTTAGATCGCGGCGAGCAGTACTTC	CASSIRLDRGEQYF
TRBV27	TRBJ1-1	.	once	TGTGCCACCCGGGAAGGGTATGGCACTGAAGCTTTCTTT	CATREGYGTEAFF
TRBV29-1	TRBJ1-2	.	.	TGCAGCGTCCAGGGCTTGGATGGCTACACCTTC	CSVQGLDGYTF
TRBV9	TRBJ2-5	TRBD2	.	TGTGCCAGCAGCGTAGGAATAGCGGGGTCACAAGAGACCCAGTACTTC	CASSVGIAGSQETQYF
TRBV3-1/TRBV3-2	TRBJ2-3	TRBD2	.	TGTGCCAGCAGCCAAGTCTTGGCGGGGGGTACAGATACGCAGTATTTT	CASSQVLAGGTDTQYF
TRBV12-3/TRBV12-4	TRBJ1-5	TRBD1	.	TGTGCCAGCAGCGACAGGGTTGATCAGCCCCAGCATTTT	CASSDRVDQPQHF
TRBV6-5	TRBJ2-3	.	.	TGTGCCAGCACTCAAAGCGGTTTTAGCACAGATACGCAGTATTTT	CASTQSGFSTDTQYF
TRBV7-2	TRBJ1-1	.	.	TGTGCCAGCAGCGCTGGACAGAACACTGAAGCTTTCTTT	CASSAGQNTEAFF
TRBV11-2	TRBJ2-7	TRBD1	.	TGTGCCAGCAGCTTAACAGACAGGGGCTCTAGACACTACGAGCAGTACTTC	CASSLTDRGSRHYEQYF
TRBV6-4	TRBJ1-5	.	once	TGTGCCAGCAGCGCATCCAAGGGGATGAACAATCAGCCCCAGCATTTT	CASSASKGMNNQPQHF